These 4 T cell receptor beta chains originate from one sample sequenced in a study of blood T cell repertoires in COVID-19. Some clones are missing from TCRdb's copy, which holds only in-frame ones; the method was immunoSEQ multiplex PCR. The sample contains about 160,000 clones, approximately 91% of which appear only once. The sequenced sample was peripheral blood. Receptors originate from a man aged 18 to 29 with acute or convalescent COVID-19.

This chain links TRBV30 with TRBJ1-3; 7 nucleotides line up with TRBD1. CDR3 size: 16 residues. The J segment lost 2 bases and the V segment lost 1 base, leaving 8 bases of the junction unmatched. Germline values: CDR1 GTSNPN, CDR2 SVGIG (reference sequence). The CDR3: CAWSGDGTATGNTIYF. DNA for the CDR3: TGTGCCTGGAGTGGTGATGGGACAGCGACTGGAAACACCATATATTTT.

V usage is TRBV5-4 and J usage is TRBJ1-2; TRBD1 might be the D (6 bases). The CDR3 is made up of 14 amino acids. V lost 4 bases and J lost 4, with 14 bases in between. Germline assignment: CDR1 SGHNT and CDR2 YYREEE (reference sequence). CDR3 in amino acids: CASSPRGGGYGYTF. The CDR3 DNA follows: TGTGCCAGCAGCCCAAGAGGGGGGGGCTATGGCTACACCTTC.

The chain has TRBV25-1 and TRBJ1-6, with 10 nucleotides matching TRBD1. The length of the CDR3 is 17 residues. Looked up from germline, CDR1 is MGHDK and CDR2 is SYGVNS. After removal of 3 bases from V and 7 bases from J, the junction contained 9 bases not matched to a gene. CDR3 in DNA: TGTGCCAGCAGTGAGGGTTATTGGGGACAGGGGAATTCACCCCTCCACTTT. Translated, it gives CASSEGYWGQGNSPLHF.

This clone was seen only a few times. CDR3 region: CASSRSSGNLHEQYF. The DNA of the CDR3 is TGTGCCAGCAGCCGATCTAGCGGGAATCTCCACGAGCAGTACTTC. This chain connects TRBV4-2 to TRBJ2-7; 9 positions agree with TRBD2. The germline V gene has CDR1 LGHNA and CDR2 YNFKEQ. The CDR3 totals 15 residues. J lost 5 bases, V lost 4 bases, and 9 bases had no gene match.